The 11 T cell receptor beta chains given below trace back to one sample, sequenced in a study of shared clonotypes between healthy human individuals. Repertoires were generated with immunoSEQ multiplex PCR, while TCRdb's copy carries only in-frame clones and drops some. The data contain 1,100,000 or so clones, 78% of them seen just once; the ten biggest clones take up 0.5% to 0.6%. The sample comprised memory CD4+ T cells from PBMCs. Subset described: CD45RA-negative fraction. These TCRs come from a man between 18 and 35 years old in good health. Some clones in this sample may be carry-over from other donors' samples.

This chain uses TRBV5-1 with TRBJ1-1; maybe TRBD1 (5 bases). The CDR3 consists of 13 residues. CDR1 SGHRS and CDR2 YFSETQ come from the germline V gene. The V end lost 4 bases, the J end lost 7 bases, and 14 bases lay between the germline ends. The CDR3 DNA reads as TGCGCCAGCAGCATCGGGGCCGACGGTGAAGCTTTCTTT. Translating gives CASSIGADGEAFF.

CDR3 amino acids: CASSPTPGLVPTDTQYF. DNA for the CDR3: TGCGCCAGCAGCCCAACCCCGGGACTAGTTCCCACAGATACGCAGTATTTT. This chain uses TRBV4-1 with TRBJ2-3; the match to TRBD2 covers 8 bases. Germline values: CDR1 MGHRA, CDR2 YSYEKL. The CDR3 runs 17 residues. Trimming removed 4 bases from V and 2 bases from J; junction bases left unmatched: 11.

J is TRBJ2-5 and V is TRBV28; no reliable D call. Germline V gives CDR1 MDHEN, CDR2 SYDVKM. This CDR3 comprises 13 residues. Trimming took off 5 bases at V and 3 bases at J, with 10 bases between the two ends. The CDR3 protein is CASSRIREETQYF. The CDR3 DNA sequence: TGTGCCAGCAGTCGCATTCGCGAAGAGACCCAGTACTTC.

This clone was observed a few times. The chain uses TRBV28 and TRBJ2-2; TRBD1 might be the D (5 bases). V gave up 11 bases and J gave up 1 base, with 11 bases separating them. In germline, CDR1 is MDHEN, CDR2 SYDVKM. CDR3 size: 13 residues. DNA for the CDR3: TGTGCCGCTTTCAGGGTGAACACCGGGGAGCTGTTTTTT. Encoded protein: CAAFRVNTGELFF.

The V gene is TRBV7-2, the J gene TRBJ1-5, with D unclear. V was cut by 5 bases and J by 1 base, with 12 bases left in between. Germline lookup yields CDR1 SGHTA and CDR2 FQGNSA. This CDR3 is 15 amino acids long. The CDR3, as DNA: TGTGCCAGCAGCCCCAGACTTCAGAGCAATCAGCCCCAGCATTTT. Its translation: CASSPRLQSNQPQHF.

This clone showed up many times. The V and J genes are TRBV5-1 and TRBJ2-3; 9 bases match TRBD2. The V gene end was trimmed by 2 bases and the J gene end by 4 bases; junction bases not matched to a gene: 8. Germline V gives CDR1 SGHRS, CDR2 YFSETQ. This CDR3 has 16 amino acids. This CDR3 is CASSFSPAGGPDTQYF. The CDR3 nucleotides are TGCGCCAGCAGCTTTTCCCCCGCGGGAGGGCCAGATACGCAGTATTTT.

J is TRBJ2-3 and V is TRBV4-2, with 7 bases matching TRBD2. Trimming took 4 bases from V and 2 from J; bases not matched to a gene: 9. This CDR3 contains 16 residues. CDR1 is LGHNA and CDR2 is YNFKEQ in the germline V gene. For the CDR3, the DNA is TGTGCCAGCAGCCCCTTAATTAGCGGGTTCACAGATACGCAGTATTTT. It specifies CASSPLISGFTDTQYF.

The gene calls are TRBV12-5 and TRBJ2-2; 12 positions agree with TRBD2. This CDR3 region has 17 residues. The V gene's germline CDR1 is LGHNT and CDR2 FRNRAP. Trimming removed 1 base from V and 6 bases from J; junction bases left unmatched: 6. The chain's CDR3 is CASGLGPSGRAPGELFF. The DNA for the CDR3 is TGTGCTAGTGGTTTGGGGCCTAGCGGGAGGGCCCCCGGGGAGCTGTTTTTT.

The chain combines TRBV29-1 with TRBJ2-2; possible D gene TRBD1, 6 bases. The V end was cut by 6 bases, the J end by 6 bases, with 17 bases between. CDR3 size: 14 residues. Per germline, CDR1 SQVTM and CDR2 ANQGSEA. The CDR3 nucleotides are TGCAGCGTAATCGCCGACAGGCAGCCCGGGGAGCTGTTTTTT. It specifies CSVIADRQPGELFF.

The chain employs TRBV4-1 and TRBJ1-5; perhaps TRBD1 as D (5 bases). Germline lookup yields CDR1 MGHRA and CDR2 YSYEKL. V was clipped by 0 bases and J by 0 bases, with 12 bases between them. This CDR3 comprises 17 residues. CDR3 nucleotides: TGCGCCAGCAGCCAAGATTGGGGACCTTATAGCAATCAGCCCCAGCATTTT. It translates to CASSQDWGPYSNQPQHF.

The rearrangement joins TRBV7-9 to TRBJ2-1; D is undetermined. Germline V lookup: CDR1 SEHNR, CDR2 FQNEAQ (reference sequence). Trimming left V 5 bases short and J 7 bases short, with 18 bases between. The CDR3 is made up of 15 amino acids. This CDR3 is CASSRNFESANEQFF. The CDR3 DNA reads TGTGCCAGCAGCCGGAACTTCGAGTCTGCGAATGAGCAGTTCTTC.